Listed below are T cell receptor beta chains from one sample, sequenced in a study of blood T cell repertoires in COVID-19. The assay was immunoSEQ multiplex PCR, and TCRdb's table has in-frame clones only and misses some. This table holds a few hundred thousand clones, about four fifths found once. The sequenced sample was peripheral blood. The receptors derive from a human donor with acute or convalescent COVID-19. The donor label of this sample is uncertain. CDR3s include the opening cysteine and the closing phenylalanine or tryptophan. The D gene is left open where the match is weak. The listing skips clone size in some rows; elsewhere it reads once, few, many or a size class.

cdr3_length: 15; clone_size: .; v_call: TRBV6-5; d_call: .; j_call: TRBJ1-6; cdr3_aa: CASTGRGALGSPLHF; cdr3_nt: TGTGCCAGCACGGGGAGGGGGGCGCTGGGTTCACCCCTCCACTTT
cdr3_length: 12; clone_size: .; v_call: TRBV6-6; d_call: TRBD1; j_call: TRBJ1-1; cdr3_aa: CASSYGGQPAFF; cdr3_nt: TGTGCCAGCAGTTACGGGGGACAGCCAGCTTTCTTT
cdr3_length: 19; clone_size: .; v_call: TRBV2; d_call: .; j_call: TRBJ1-1; cdr3_aa: CASSPYITSAEGLRTEAFF; cdr3_nt: TGTGCCAGCAGTCCCTACATTACATCAGCGGAGGGCCTAAGGACTGAAGCTTTCTTT
cdr3_length: 16; clone_size: .; v_call: TRBV4-1; d_call: .; j_call: TRBJ1-2; cdr3_aa: CASSQAGGEGTYGYTF; cdr3_nt: TGCGCCAGCAGCCAAGCGGGGGGGGAAGGAACGTATGGCTACACCTTC
cdr3_length: 14; clone_size: .; v_call: TRBV6-5; d_call: .; j_call: TRBJ1-2; cdr3_aa: CASSYSQGAYGYTF; cdr3_nt: TGTGCCAGCAGTTACAGTCAGGGTGCCTATGGCTACACCTTC
cdr3_length: 14; clone_size: .; v_call: TRBV15; d_call: .; j_call: TRBJ1-4; cdr3_aa: CATTQGSTNEKLFF; cdr3_nt: TGTGCCACCACCCAGGGGTCAACTAATGAAAAACTGTTTTTT
cdr3_length: 13; clone_size: .; v_call: TRBV18; d_call: .; j_call: TRBJ1-1; cdr3_aa: CASSEGMNTEAFF; cdr3_nt: TGTGCCAGCTCAGAGGGAATGAACACTGAAGCTTTCTTT
cdr3_length: 13; clone_size: .; v_call: TRBV28; d_call: .; j_call: TRBJ1-1; cdr3_aa: CASNVKGGTEAFF; cdr3_nt: TGTGCCAGCAACGTCAAAGGAGGCACTGAAGCTTTCTTT
cdr3_length: 15; clone_size: once; v_call: TRBV28; d_call: .; j_call: TRBJ1-6; cdr3_aa: CASNDSGGFGPPLHF; cdr3_nt: TGTGCCAGCAATGACTCGGGGGGGTTCGGGCCACCCCTCCACTTT
cdr3_length: 13; clone_size: .; v_call: TRBV5-1; d_call: TRBD1; j_call: TRBJ2-7; cdr3_aa: CASTRQGRNEQYF; cdr3_nt: TGCGCCAGCACTAGACAGGGTAGGAACGAGCAGTACTTC
cdr3_length: 12; clone_size: .; v_call: TRBV28; d_call: TRBD1; j_call: TRBJ1-1; cdr3_aa: CASLPTGREAFF; cdr3_nt: TGTGCCAGCCTGCCGACAGGGCGGGAAGCTTTCTTT
cdr3_length: 15; clone_size: .; v_call: TRBV7-9; d_call: .; j_call: TRBJ2-4; cdr3_aa: CASSLRESAKNIQYF; cdr3_nt: TGTGCCAGCAGCTTAAGGGAGAGCGCCAAAAACATTCAGTACTTC